The subject of this entry is one T cell receptor beta chain. As yet, its antigen is unknown. This CDR3 contains 13 residues. The germline V and J ends were trimmed by 4 bases and 6 bases, with 12 bases remaining between them. Germline V lookup: CDR1 SGDLS, CDR2 YYNGEE. Naive CD8 cells comprised CD45RO-negative, CCR7-positively selected cells, excluding terminally differentiated effector memory CD45RA+ cells. Healthy adults negative for HIV, lacking recent acute infections or vaccinations, served as donors. The source of the sample is a study of shared clonotypes between healthy human individuals. Study conclusions and caveats: Expectations were that clonotype sharing among donors would be affected by sequencing depth. Sorted-subset samples were not fully sequenced, rarefaction indicated. Between four donors, naive CD4 clonotypes were shared at a level of about 5%.

Generated by immunoSEQ multiplex PCR, the TCRdb table keeps only in-frame clones and is missing some. This table has around 2,000,000 clones, about 92% appearing once. What was sequenced was naive CD8+ T cells from PBMCs. The gene calls are TRBV9 and TRBJ2-3; no clear D gene. This clonotype was sampled from a man aged 18 to 29 in good health. Some clones in this sample may be carry-over from other donors' samples. In nucleotides, the CDR3 is TGTGCCAGCAGCCCCGGCCCGGAGGATACGCAGTATTTT. Protein: CASSPGPEDTQYF.